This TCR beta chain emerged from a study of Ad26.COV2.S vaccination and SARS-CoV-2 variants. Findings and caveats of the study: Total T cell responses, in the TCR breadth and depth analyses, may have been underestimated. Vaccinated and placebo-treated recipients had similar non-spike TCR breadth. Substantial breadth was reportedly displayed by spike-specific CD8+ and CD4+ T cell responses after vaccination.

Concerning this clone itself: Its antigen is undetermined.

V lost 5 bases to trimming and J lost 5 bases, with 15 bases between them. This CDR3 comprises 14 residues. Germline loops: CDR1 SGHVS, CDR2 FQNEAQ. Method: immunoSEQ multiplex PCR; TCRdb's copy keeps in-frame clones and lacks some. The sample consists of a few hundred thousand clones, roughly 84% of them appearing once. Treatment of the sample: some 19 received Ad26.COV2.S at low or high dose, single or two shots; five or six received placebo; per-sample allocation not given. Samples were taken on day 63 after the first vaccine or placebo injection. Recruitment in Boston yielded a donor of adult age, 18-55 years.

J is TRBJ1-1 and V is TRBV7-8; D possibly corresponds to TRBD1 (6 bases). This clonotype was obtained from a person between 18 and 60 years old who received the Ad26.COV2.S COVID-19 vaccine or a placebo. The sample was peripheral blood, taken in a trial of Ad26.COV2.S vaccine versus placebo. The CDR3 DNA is TGTGCCAGCAGCATACAGAAAACAGGGACTGAAGCTTTCTTT. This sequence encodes CASSIQKTGTEAFF.